One sample yielded the 8 T cell receptor beta chains listed below, sequenced in a study of identical twins. TCRdb reprocessed the 5' RACE reads via MiXCR and lists one record per CDR3 protein. The sample shows roughly 1,500,000 distinct CDR3 sequences, around a third of them seen only once. The specimen was cord blood. Every receptor here comes from a newborn girl in good health.

V gene TRBV6-6 combines with J gene TRBJ1-5; maybe TRBD1 (6 bases). The CDR3 contains 13 residues. Germline assignment: CDR1 MNHNY and CDR2 SVGAGI (reference sequence). The CDR3 sequence: CASQGSGNQPQHF. The CDR3 DNA reads TGTGCTTCACAGGGCTCGGGCAATCAGCCCCAGCATTTT.

The table lists this clonotype with a few counts. The chain combines TRBV20-1 with TRBJ1-4; 8 nucleotides agree with TRBD1. Losses at the gene ends were 3 bases for V and 5 bases for J; bases not matched to a gene: 8. Germline V gives CDR1 DFQATT, CDR2 SNEGSKA (reference sequence). The CDR3 runs to 15 residues. For the CDR3, the DNA is TGCAGTGCTAGTAGAGGACAGGGTCCCAATGAAAAACTGTTTTTT. Its protein product is CSASRGQGPNEKLFF.

V usage is TRBV7-2 and J usage is TRBJ2-3; TRBD2 aligns across 11 bases. Trimming took 6 bases from V and 7 from J; bases not matched to a gene: 3. Germline V gene data show CDR1 as SGHTA and CDR2 as FQGNSA. There are 13 residues in the CDR3. The CDR3 coding sequence is TGTGCCAGCAGACTAGCGGGAGAATATACGCAGTATTTT. Translating gives CASRLAGEYTQYF.

This clonotype was seen ten or more times. The genes are TRBV10-3 and TRBJ2-6; 9 nucleotides align to TRBD2. The trim removed 0 bases at V and 1 base at J, leaving 7 bases unmatched. The germline V gene encodes CDR1 ENHRY and CDR2 SYGVKD. There are 19 residues in the CDR3. CDR3 sequence (DNA): TGTGCCATCAGTGAGTCACTAGCGGGTTATATATCTGGGGCCAACGTCCTGACTTTC. Its translation: CAISESLAGYISGANVLTF.

In its sample, this clonotype was seen a few times. The chain has TRBV5-4 and TRBJ1-1; D is ambiguous. Germline assignment: CDR1 SGHNT and CDR2 YYREEE (reference sequence). Trimming pared 2 bases from V and 1 base from J, leaving 12 bases between. CDR3 length: 15 amino acids. The chain's CDR3 is CASSFGPRRNTEAFF. CDR3 DNA sequence: TGTGCCAGCAGCTTTGGACCGAGGAGGAACACTGAAGCTTTCTTT.

The chain has TRBV12-3 or TRBV12-4 and TRBJ2-3, with 10 positions matching TRBD2. The CDR3 has 15 residues. After removal of 6 bases from V and 4 bases from J, the junction contained 7 bases not matched to a gene. The CDR3 is CASRTTSGNADTQYF. CDR3 DNA sequence: TGTGCCAGCAGGACCACTAGCGGGAACGCAGATACGCAGTATTTT.

This clonotype was counted many times. The V and J genes are TRBV9 and TRBJ2-3; D gene uncertain. CDR3 size: 13 residues. CDR1 and CDR2 (germline): SGDLS, YYNGEE. V was clipped by 1 base and J by 6 bases, with 9 bases between them. CDR3 region: CASSVSVADTQYF. CDR3 nucleotides: TGTGCCAGCAGCGTAAGTGTCGCGGATACGCAGTATTTT.

This clonotype was observed many times. The junction does not match germline at one end; this may be a read error. The chain carries TRBV12-3 or TRBV12-4 and TRBJ1-2, with D possibly matching TRBD1 (6 bases). The CDR3 covers 13 residues. CDR3 DNA: TGTGCCAGCACTACCACAGGGAACTCTGGCTACACCTTC. Its translation: CASTTTGNSGYTF.